Each of the 3 T cell receptor beta chains below was sequenced from the same sample in a study of T cells after yellow fever vaccination. TCRdb reprocessed the 5' RACE reads with MiXCR, giving one entry per CDR3 protein. The table includes 15,000 or so distinct CDR3 sequences, under 7.5% detected once. The sequencing here drew on PBMCs, either bulk or a sorted T-cell subset (CD4+, CD8+, memory, or dextramer-sorted; not recorded which), taken on the day of the yellow fever booster vaccination. The receptors derive from a man younger than 35 who received the YFV17D yellow fever vaccine.

This clonotype was detected ten times or more. The V gene is TRBV5-4, the J gene TRBJ1-3, with D hard to call. The germline V and J ends were trimmed by 0 bases and 2 bases, with 3 bases remaining between them. The CDR3 is 13 amino acids. Germline lookup yields CDR1 SGHNT and CDR2 YYREEE (reference sequence). CDR3 amino acids: CASSLGAGNTIYF. Written as DNA, the CDR3 is TGTGCCAGCAGCTTGGGGGCTGGAAACACCATATATTTT.

There are many counts of this clonotype. The chain joins TRBV11-2 to TRBJ2-3, with a weak D call TRBD2 (6 bases). Germline V gene sequence: CDR1 SGHAT, CDR2 FQNNGV. This CDR3 comprises 16 residues. Deletions cut 1 base from V and 3 bases from J, with 14 bases between. Here the CDR3 reads CASSLVRGSETDTQYF. Written as DNA, the CDR3 is TGTGCCAGCAGCTTAGTCCGGGGGTCAGAAACAGATACGCAGTATTTT.

This clonotype has a count of ten or more. The rearrangement joins TRBV6-6 to TRBJ2-5; the D call may be TRBD1 or TRBD2 (5 bases each). The CDR3 contains 15 residues. V was trimmed by 6 bases and J by 3 bases, leaving 17 bases between them. The V gene's germline CDR1 is MNHNY and CDR2 SVGAGI (reference sequence). CDR3 sequence (DNA): TGTGCCAGCAGCCCCGGGACGGCAGTAGAAGAGACCCAGTACTTC. Residues: CASSPGTAVEETQYF.